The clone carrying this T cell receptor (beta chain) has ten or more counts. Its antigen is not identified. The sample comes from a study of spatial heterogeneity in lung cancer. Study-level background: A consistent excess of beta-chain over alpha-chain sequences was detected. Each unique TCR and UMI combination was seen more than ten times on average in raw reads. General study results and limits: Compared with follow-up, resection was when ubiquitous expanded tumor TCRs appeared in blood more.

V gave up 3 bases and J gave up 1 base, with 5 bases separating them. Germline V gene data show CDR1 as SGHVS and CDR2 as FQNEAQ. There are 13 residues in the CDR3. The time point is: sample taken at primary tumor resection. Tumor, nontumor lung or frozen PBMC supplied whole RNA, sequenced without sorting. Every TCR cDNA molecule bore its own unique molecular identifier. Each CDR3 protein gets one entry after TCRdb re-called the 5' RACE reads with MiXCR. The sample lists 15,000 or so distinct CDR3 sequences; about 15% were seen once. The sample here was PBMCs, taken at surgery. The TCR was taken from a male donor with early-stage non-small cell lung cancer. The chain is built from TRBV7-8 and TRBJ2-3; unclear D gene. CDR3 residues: CASSFFRTDTQYF. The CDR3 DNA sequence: TGTGCCAGCAGCTTTTTCCGCACAGATACGCAGTATTTT.